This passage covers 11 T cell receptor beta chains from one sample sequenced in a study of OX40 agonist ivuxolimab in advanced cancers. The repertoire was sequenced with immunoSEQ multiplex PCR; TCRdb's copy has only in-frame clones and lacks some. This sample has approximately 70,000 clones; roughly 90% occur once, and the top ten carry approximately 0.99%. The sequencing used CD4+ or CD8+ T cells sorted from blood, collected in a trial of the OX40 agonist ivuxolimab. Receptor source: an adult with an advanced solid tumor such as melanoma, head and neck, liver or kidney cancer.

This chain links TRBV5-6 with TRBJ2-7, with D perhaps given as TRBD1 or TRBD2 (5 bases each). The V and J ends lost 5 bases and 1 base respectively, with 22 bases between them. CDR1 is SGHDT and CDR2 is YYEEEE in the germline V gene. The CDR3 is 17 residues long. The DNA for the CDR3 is TGTGCCAGCAGTACCCCTCCGGGGCGGGTCCATTCCTACGAGCAGTACTTC. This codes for CASSTPPGRVHSYEQYF.

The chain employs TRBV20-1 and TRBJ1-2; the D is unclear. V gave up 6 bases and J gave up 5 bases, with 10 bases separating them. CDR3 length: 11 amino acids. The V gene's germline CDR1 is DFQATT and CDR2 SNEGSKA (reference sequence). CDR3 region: CSAGSPYGYTF. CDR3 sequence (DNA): TGCAGTGCGGGGTCTCCTTATGGCTACACCTTC.

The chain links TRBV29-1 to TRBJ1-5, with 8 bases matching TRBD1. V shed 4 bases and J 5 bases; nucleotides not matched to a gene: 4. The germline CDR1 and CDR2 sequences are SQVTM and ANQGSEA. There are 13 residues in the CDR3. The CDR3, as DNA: TGCAGCGTTGGGCAGGGGGCAGATCAGCCCCAGCATTTT. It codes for CSVGQGADQPQHF.

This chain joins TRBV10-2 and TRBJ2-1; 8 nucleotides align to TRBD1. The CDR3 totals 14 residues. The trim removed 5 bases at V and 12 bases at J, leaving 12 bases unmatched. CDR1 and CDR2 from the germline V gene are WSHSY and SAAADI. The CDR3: CASSPRTGGQRQFF. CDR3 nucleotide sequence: TGCGCCAGCAGTCCTAGAACAGGGGGGCAACGGCAGTTCTTC.

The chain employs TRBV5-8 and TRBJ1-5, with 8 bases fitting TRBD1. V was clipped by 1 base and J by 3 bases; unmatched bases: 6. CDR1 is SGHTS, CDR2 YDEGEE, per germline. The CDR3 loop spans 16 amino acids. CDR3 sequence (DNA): TGTGCCAGCAGCTTGTTCGGACAGGGATACAATCAGCCCCAGCATTTT. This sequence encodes CASSLFGQGYNQPQHF.

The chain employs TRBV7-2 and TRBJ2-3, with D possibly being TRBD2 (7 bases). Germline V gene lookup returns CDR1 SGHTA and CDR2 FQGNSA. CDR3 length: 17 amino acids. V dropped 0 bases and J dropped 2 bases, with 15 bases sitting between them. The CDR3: CASSLATFGGATDTQYF. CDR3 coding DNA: TGTGCCAGCAGCTTAGCGACCTTTGGGGGGGCCACAGATACGCAGTATTTT.

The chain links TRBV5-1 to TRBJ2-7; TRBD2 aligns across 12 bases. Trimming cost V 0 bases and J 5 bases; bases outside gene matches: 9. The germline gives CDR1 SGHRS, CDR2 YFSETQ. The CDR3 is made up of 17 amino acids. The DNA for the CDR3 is TGCGCCAGCAGCTTGGACCCAGGACTAGCGGGGTCAAACGAGCAGTACTTC. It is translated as CASSLDPGLAGSNEQYF. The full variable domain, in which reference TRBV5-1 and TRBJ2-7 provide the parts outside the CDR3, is KAGVTQTPRYLIKTRGQQVTLSCSPISGHRSVSWYQQTPGQGLQFLFEYFSETQRNKGNFPGRFSGRQFSNSRSEMNVSTLELGDSALYLCASSLDPGLAGSNEQYFGPGTRLTVT.

CDR3 sequence reads: CASSGAGGINEQYF. Here the CDR3 DNA reads TGTGCCAGCAGCGGGGCCGGGGGGATCAACGAGCAGTACTTC. The V call is TRBV5-4, the J call TRBJ2-7, with 7 bases identical to TRBD2. Germline V gives CDR1 SGHNT, CDR2 YYREEE (reference sequence). The ends lost 4 bases at V and 5 bases at J; junction bases unmatched: 9. This CDR3 has 14 residues.

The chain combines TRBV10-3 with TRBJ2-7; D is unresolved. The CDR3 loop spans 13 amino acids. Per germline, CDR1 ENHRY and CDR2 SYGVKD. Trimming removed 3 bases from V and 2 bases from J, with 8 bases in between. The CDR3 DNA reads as TGTGCCATCAGTGAAGGATTGGCCTACGAGCAGTACTTC. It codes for CAISEGLAYEQYF.

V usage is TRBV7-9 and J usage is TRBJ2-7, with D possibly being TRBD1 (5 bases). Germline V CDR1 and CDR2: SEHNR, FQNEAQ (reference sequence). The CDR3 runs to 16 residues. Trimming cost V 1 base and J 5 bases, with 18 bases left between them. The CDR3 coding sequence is TGTGCCAGCAGCTTAGGGGGTCAGGGAAGAAAAAACGAGCAGTACTTC. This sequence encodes CASSLGGQGRKNEQYF.

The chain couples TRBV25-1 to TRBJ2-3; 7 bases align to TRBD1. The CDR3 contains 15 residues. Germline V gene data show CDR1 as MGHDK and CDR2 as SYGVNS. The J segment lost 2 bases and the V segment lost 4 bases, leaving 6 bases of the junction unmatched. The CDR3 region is CASSGTGVSTDTQYF. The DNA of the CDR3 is TGTGCCAGCAGTGGGACAGGAGTATCCACAGATACGCAGTATTTT.